This paragraph covers one T cell receptor (beta chain) sequence. No antigen is known for it. Next came a second PCR, run for roughly 7 to 12 cycles, which used a sample-barcoded 5' primer along with a J-beta primer mix. MiXCR, applied by TCRdb to the 5' RACE reads, yields one record per CDR3 protein. The data show 700,000 to 950,000 distinct CDR3 sequences, with roughly 44% seen just once and 20% to 25% held by the top ten. The data were obtained in a study of blood T cells in healthy people across ages. The V gene's germline CDR1 is SGDLS and CDR2 YYNGEE. V lost 5 bases and J 0 bases, leaving 20 bases between the germline ends. The CDR3 length is 17 residues. Study-level points and caveats: There were more naive CD4+ cells and higher diversity in long-lived donors than in aged donors. A strong correlation was found between TCR beta diversity and the percentage of naive T cells.

This chain uses TRBV9 with TRBJ1-2, with D maybe TRBD1 (6 bases). The TCR comes from a woman in her fifties or sixties in good health. Sample: blood. The CDR3 DNA is TGTGCCAGCAGGAAGGGGGTGCAGGCCCCCTCTAACTATGGCTACACCTTC. Amino acid sequence: CASRKGVQAPSNYGYTF.